Below, one T cell receptor (beta chain) is given with its context. Trimming removed 5 bases at V and 5 bases at J, with 16 bases between. Germline assignment: CDR1 SEHNR and CDR2 FQNEAQ (reference sequence). The CDR3 contains 14 residues. The sample originates from a study of blood T cell repertoires in COVID-19. For the study at large: The United States, Italy and Spain were the sources of the acute and convalescent COVID-19 samples. Sample material is recorded as cDNA or gDNA derived from T cells, B-cell-depleted T cells, or PBMCs.

As processed by the authors: Nucleated cell counts were estimated from reference gene primer amplification. Generated by immunoSEQ multiplex PCR, the TCRdb table keeps only in-frame clones and is missing some. V, J and clone size reflect that table, while D and trimming were determined from the DNA. The profile shows approximately 210,000 clones, over 80% of them singletons. The clonotype was recovered from a woman in her 70s with active or convalescent COVID-19. This rearrangement joins TRBV7-9 to TRBJ2-7, with D possibly being TRBD2 (6 bases). The sequenced sample consisted of peripheral blood. The CDR3 sequence: CASSPSRAGNEQYF. The CDR3, as DNA: TGTGCCAGCAGCCCTAGCAGGGCGGGAAACGAGCAGTACTTC.